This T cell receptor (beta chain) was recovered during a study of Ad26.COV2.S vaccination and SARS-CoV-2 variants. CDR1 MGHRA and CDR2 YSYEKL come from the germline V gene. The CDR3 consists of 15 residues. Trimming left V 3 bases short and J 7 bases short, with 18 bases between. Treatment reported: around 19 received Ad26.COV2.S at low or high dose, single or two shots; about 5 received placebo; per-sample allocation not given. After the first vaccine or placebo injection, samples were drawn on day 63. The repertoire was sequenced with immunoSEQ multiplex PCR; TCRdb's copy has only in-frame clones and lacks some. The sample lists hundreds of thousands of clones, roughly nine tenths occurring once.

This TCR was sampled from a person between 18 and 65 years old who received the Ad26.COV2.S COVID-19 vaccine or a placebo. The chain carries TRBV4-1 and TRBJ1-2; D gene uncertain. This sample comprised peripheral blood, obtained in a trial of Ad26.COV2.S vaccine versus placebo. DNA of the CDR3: TGCGCCAGCAGCCAGACCGGGCCCCTCCGAGCTGGCTACACCTTC. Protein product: CASSQTGPLRAGYTF.